The 31 T cell receptor beta chains below all came from one sample that was sequenced in a study of early stage breast cancer tumors. Profiled with immunoSEQ multiplex PCR; TCRdb holds only in-frame clones, not every one. The sample has nearly 70,000 clones, around 80% seen once. Sequenced material: blood. The receptors here all came from a person aged 35-55 years with breast cancer.

The V call is TRBV30, the J call TRBJ1-2, with D hard to call. Germline CDR1 GTSNPN, CDR2 SVGIG (reference sequence). V was cut by 2 bases and J by 2 bases, with 12 bases left in between. The CDR3 has 14 amino acids. Written as DNA, the CDR3 is TGTGCCTGGAGTATGGGAATCGGGAACTATGGCTACACCTTC. Amino acids: CAWSMGIGNYGYTF.

The rearrangement uses TRBV5-1 and TRBJ2-3, with TRBD2 identical over 11 bases. The germline V gene encodes CDR1 SGHRS and CDR2 YFSETQ. This CDR3 contains 16 residues. V trimming: 2 bases; J trimming: 0 bases; junction bases outside the gene matches: 2. CDR3 protein: CASSLIAGGSTDTQYF. In DNA, the CDR3 is TGCGCCAGCAGCTTAATAGCGGGAGGGAGCACAGATACGCAGTATTTT.

The chain employs TRBV11-2 and TRBJ2-7, with TRBD2 matching 8 bases. This CDR3 contains 13 residues. From germline, CDR1 is SGHAT and CDR2 FQNNGV. With 3 bases clipped from V and 5 bases from J, the junction kept 3 bases outside the gene matches. This CDR3 is CASSFSGTHEQYF. In DNA form, the CDR3 reads TGTGCCAGCAGCTTTAGCGGGACCCACGAGCAGTACTTC.

The chain uses TRBV9 and TRBJ1-1; no firm D call. The CDR3 spans 15 residues. V was clipped by 5 bases and J by 0 bases, with 14 bases between them. The germline CDR1 and CDR2 sequences are SGDLS and YYNGEE. As DNA, the CDR3 is TGTGCCAGCAGTCAAGTTGTAGAGGTGAACACTGAAGCTTTCTTT. As protein: CASSQVVEVNTEAFF.

In this sample, this clone turned up once. The rearrangement links TRBV5-8 to TRBJ1-1; D is perhaps TRBD1 (5 bases). Germline values: CDR1 SGHTS, CDR2 YDEGEE. CDR3 length equals 14 residues. V was trimmed by 0 bases and J by 1 base, leaving 7 bases between them. As DNA, the CDR3 is TGTGCCAGCAGCTTGGGCAGGGCGAACACTGAAGCTTTCTTT. Its translation is CASSLGRANTEAFF.

V usage is TRBV18 and J usage is TRBJ1-1, with D uncertain. V was cut by 4 bases and J by 1 base, with 13 bases left in between. CDR1 is KGHSH, CDR2 LQKENI, per germline. The CDR3 runs to 15 residues. CDR3 sequence: CASSRSQRSNTEAFF. CDR3 DNA sequence: TGTGCCAGCTCACGATCACAAAGGTCGAACACTGAAGCTTTCTTT. The variable domain in full, completed from reference TRBV18 and TRBJ1-1, reads NAGVMQNPRHLVRRRGQEARLRCSPMKGHSHVYWYRQLPEEGLKFMVYLQKENIIDESGMPKERFSAEFPKEGPSILRIQQVVRGDSAAYFCASSRSQRSNTEAFFGQGTRLTVV.

The rearrangement joins TRBV14 to TRBJ2-1, with 10 bases that match TRBD1. Germline CDR1 and CDR2: SGHDN and FVKESK. There are 17 residues in the CDR3. V lost 0 bases and J lost 6; bases outside the gene matches: 8. For the CDR3, the DNA is TGTGCCAGCAGCCAAGACTGGGGGACAGGGGTTGCCAATGAGCAGTTCTTC. Its protein is CASSQDWGTGVANEQFF.

The chain uses TRBV9 and TRBJ1-1, with D perhaps matching TRBD1 (5 bases). CDR1 and CDR2 (germline): SGDLS, YYNGEE. The CDR3 has 13 residues. V was pared by 3 bases and J by 5 bases, with 11 bases between. Here the CDR3 reads CASSEGLWTEAFF. CDR3 in DNA: TGTGCCAGCAGCGAGGGGTTATGGACTGAAGCTTTCTTT.

The V and J genes are TRBV28 and TRBJ2-6; possible D gene TRBD1, 5 bases. The CDR3 extends over 18 amino acids. Germline V CDR1 and CDR2: MDHEN, SYDVKM. V was clipped by 1 base and J by 0 bases, with 13 bases between them. For the CDR3, the DNA is TGTGCCAGCAGTTTATACACAGGTTTCCTCTCTGGGGCCAACGTCCTGACTTTC. It encodes CASSLYTGFLSGANVLTF.

This sequence joins TRBV14 and TRBJ2-7, with D uncertain. The CDR3 consists of 11 residues. CDR1 SGHDN and CDR2 FVKESK come from the germline V gene. V shed 5 bases and J shed 3 bases, with 5 bases lying between them. CDR3 amino acids: CASSARYEQYF. In DNA, the CDR3 is TGTGCCAGCAGCGCTCGCTACGAGCAGTACTTC.

A few counts support this clone. The rearrangement links TRBV27 to TRBJ2-7; TRBD1 agrees at 8 bases. The CDR3 runs to 15 residues. CDR1 is MNHEY, CDR2 SMNVEV, per germline (reference sequence). V trimming: 5 bases; J trimming: 6 bases; junction bases outside the gene matches: 12. Here the CDR3 DNA reads TGTGCCAGCAGTGCCCCGGGACAGGCCCGTGGCGAGCAGTACTTC. Its protein is CASSAPGQARGEQYF.

The J gene is TRBJ1-2, the V gene TRBV5-4, with D uncertain. Germline V lookup: CDR1 SGHNT, CDR2 YYREEE (reference sequence). The CDR3 has 14 residues. V lost 0 bases and J 0 bases, leaving 6 bases between the germline ends. In DNA form, the CDR3 reads TGTGCCAGCAGCTTGGGGTCAGCTAACTATGGCTACACCTTC. It encodes CASSLGSANYGYTF.

V and J are TRBV2 and TRBJ2-7; no reliable D call. There are 12 residues in the CDR3. V was cut by 6 bases and J by 0 bases, with 6 bases left in between. CDR1 is SNHLY, CDR2 FYNNEI, per germline. The CDR3 nucleotides read TGTGCCAGCAGGGAGTTCTCCTACGAGCAGTACTTC. Translating it yields CASREFSYEQYF.

This chain uses TRBV7-9 with TRBJ2-1; no reliable D call. The V end lost 1 base, the J end lost 0 bases, and 7 bases lay between the germline ends. The CDR3 loop spans 15 amino acids. Germline loops: CDR1 SEHNR, CDR2 FQNEAQ (reference sequence). CDR3 sequence reads: CASSLEGSSYNEQFF. The CDR3 DNA reads as TGTGCCAGCAGCTTAGAGGGTAGCTCCTACAATGAGCAGTTCTTC.

The genes are TRBV4-2 and TRBJ1-2; D uncertain. V was cut by 0 bases and J by 5 bases, with 4 bases left in between. The CDR3 consists of 12 residues. In germline, CDR1 is LGHNA, CDR2 YNFKEQ. The CDR3 sequence: CASSQEEYGYTF. CDR3 sequence (DNA): TGTGCCAGCAGCCAAGAAGAGTATGGCTACACCTTC.

This chain uses TRBV27 with TRBJ2-6, with D possibly matching TRBD1 (5 bases). The CDR3 covers 14 residues. CDR1 MNHEY and CDR2 SMNVEV come from the germline V gene (reference sequence). Trimming pared 5 bases from V and 0 bases from J, leaving 5 bases between. Written as DNA, the CDR3 is TGTGCCAGCAGTCAGGGCTCTGGGGCCAACGTCCTGACTTTC. It is translated as CASSQGSGANVLTF.

The chain employs TRBV6-5 and TRBJ1-2, with TRBD1 matching 7 bases. Germline V gene data show CDR1 as MNHEY and CDR2 as SVGAGI. V trimming: 2 bases; J trimming: 4 bases; junction bases outside the gene matches: 7. The CDR3 has 15 amino acids. The CDR3 DNA sequence: TGTGCCAGCAGTTACCTTTGGGACAGCCGCTATGGCTACACCTTC. It encodes CASSYLWDSRYGYTF.

This chain joins TRBV18 and TRBJ2-1; D is perhaps TRBD2 (7 bases). The CDR3 consists of 11 residues. V lost 8 bases, J lost 10 bases, and 12 bases lay in between. Germline loops: CDR1 KGHSH, CDR2 LQKENI. The CDR3 here is CASGGAKEQFF. DNA of the CDR3: TGTGCCAGCGGGGGGGCAAAAGAGCAGTTCTTC.

The V gene is TRBV5-1, the J gene TRBJ2-3; TRBD1 agrees at 8 bases. CDR1 is SGHRS, CDR2 YFSETQ, per germline. J lost 2 bases, V lost 4 bases, and 6 bases had no gene match. The CDR3 consists of 15 residues. The CDR3 reads CASSPGQGVTDTQYF. In DNA, the CDR3 is TGCGCCAGCAGCCCTGGACAGGGAGTCACAGATACGCAGTATTTT.

The chain has TRBV6-5 and TRBJ2-1, with 10 bases fitting TRBD1. This CDR3 is built from 15 residues. V trimming: 6 bases; J trimming: 2 bases; junction bases outside the gene matches: 4. CDR1 and CDR2 (germline): MNHEY, SVGAGI. The DNA for the CDR3 is TGTGCCAGCAGCCAGGACAGGGGGACCTACAATGAGCAGTTCTTC. Translated: CASSQDRGTYNEQFF.

The chain links TRBV9 to TRBJ2-3, with 10 bases matching TRBD2. V dropped 4 bases and J dropped 8; count of bases not matched to a gene: 10. The CDR3 loop spans 15 amino acids. CDR1 SGDLS and CDR2 YYNGEE come from the germline V gene. For the CDR3, the DNA is TGTGCCAGCAGCCCCCCTGGGGTAGCGGGAGGTACGCAGTATTTT. As protein: CASSPPGVAGGTQYF. Together with reference TRBV9 and TRBJ2-3, the CDR3 gives the full variable domain: DSGVTQTPKHLITATGQRVTLRCSPRSGDLSVYWYQQSLDQGLQFLIQYYNGEERAKGNILERFSAQQFPDLHSELNLSSLELGDSALYFCASSPPGVAGGTQYFGPGTRLTVL.

The gene calls are TRBV2 and TRBJ1-5; D is ambiguous. V was clipped by 6 bases and J by 4 bases, with 13 bases between them. Germline V gives CDR1 SNHLY, CDR2 FYNNEI. This CDR3 contains 14 residues. The DNA for the CDR3 is TGTGCCAGCAGACGTACGGACCTAAATCAGCCCCAGCATTTT. Its protein is CASRRTDLNQPQHF. Filled out from reference TRBV2 and TRBJ1-5, the complete variable domain reads EPEVTQTPSHQVTQMGQEVILRCVPISNHLYFYWYRQILGQKVEFLVSFYNNEISEKSEIFDDQFSVERPDGSNFTLKIRSTKLEDSAMYFCASRRTDLNQPQHFGDGTRLSIL.

The J gene is TRBJ2-1, the V gene TRBV11-2; 8 nucleotides match TRBD2. Losses at the gene ends were 1 base for V and 9 bases for J; bases not matched to a gene: 8. This CDR3 region has 15 residues. The V gene's germline CDR1 is SGHAT and CDR2 FQNNGV. The CDR3 DNA sequence: TGTGCCAGCAGCTTAGTTGCCGGACTAGCAAGTGAGCAGTTCTTC. This sequence encodes CASSLVAGLASEQFF.

V is TRBV28 and J is TRBJ2-7, with 7 bases fitting TRBD1. Trimming took 10 bases from V and 4 from J; bases not matched to a gene: 10. Germline loops: CDR1 MDHEN, CDR2 SYDVKM. The CDR3 consists of 13 residues. The CDR3 DNA reads as TGTGCCAATAGGGACAGCCAAAGTTACGAGCAGTACTTC. Its protein product is CANRDSQSYEQYF.

This sequence joins TRBV10-2 and TRBJ2-6; perhaps TRBD1 as D (5 bases). CDR1 WSHSY and CDR2 SAAADI come from the germline V gene. CDR3 length: 15 amino acids. V was pared by 2 bases and J by 2 bases, with 7 bases between. In DNA form, the CDR3 reads TGCGCCAGCAGTGAGCCAGGGACTGGGGCCAACGTCCTGACTTTC. It translates to CASSEPGTGANVLTF.

The CDR3 region is CASSLTPRTRGANVLTF. DNA of the CDR3: TGTGCCAGCAGCTTAACGCCGAGGACGAGGGGGGCCAACGTCCTGACTTTC. This chain uses TRBV7-3 with TRBJ2-6, with D hard to call. Germline CDR1 is SGHTA and CDR2 is FQGTGA. The V end lost 0 bases, the J end lost 4 bases, and 13 bases lay between the germline ends. This CDR3 is built from 17 residues.

V is TRBV7-9 and J is TRBJ1-1; 7 nucleotides align to TRBD1. CDR3 length equals 14 residues. V was clipped by 5 bases and J by 5 bases; unmatched bases: 8. The germline CDR1 and CDR2 sequences are SEHNR and FQNEAQ (reference sequence). CDR3 loop: CASSTTGARTEAFF. CDR3 nucleotide sequence: TGTGCCAGCAGCACAACAGGGGCTAGGACTGAAGCTTTCTTT.

This chain links TRBV7-9 with TRBJ2-1; 13 bases match TRBD2. The V and J ends lost 1 base and 4 bases, in that order; junction bases with no gene match: 4. Germline V CDR1 and CDR2: SEHNR, FQNEAQ (reference sequence). This CDR3 comprises 17 residues. The CDR3 region is CASSLGPGLAGYNEQFF. The DNA of the CDR3 is TGTGCCAGCAGCTTAGGACCGGGACTAGCGGGGTACAATGAGCAGTTCTTC.

This clone was seen more than once but under ten times. The CDR3 coding sequence is TGTGCCAGCAGCGTAGGACCGGGAGGGACCTACGAGCAGTACTTC. Residues: CASSVGPGGTYEQYF. This chain uses TRBV9 with TRBJ2-7, with 8 bases fitting TRBD2. Germline V gene data show CDR1 as SGDLS and CDR2 as YYNGEE. V trimming: 0 bases; J trimming: 2 bases; junction bases outside the gene matches: 4. This CDR3 is 15 amino acids long.

V is TRBV6-5 and J is TRBJ1-2, with D possibly matching TRBD1 (6 bases). Germline-derived CDR1 and CDR2 are MNHEY and SVGAGI. Trimming stripped 5 bases from V and 8 bases from J, with 9 bases between. The CDR3 loop spans 11 amino acids. CDR3 DNA: TGTGCCAGCAGTCAAGGGGGGGGCTACACCTTC. This translates into CASSQGGGYTF.

The chain uses TRBV5-1 and TRBJ1-5; D gene ambiguous. The CDR3 is 16 residues long. V lost 2 bases to trimming and J lost 1 base, with 13 bases between them. Germline CDR1 is SGHRS and CDR2 is YFSETQ. The CDR3 DNA follows: TGCGCCAGCAGCTTAGATCTTTTACACAGCAATCAGCCCCAGCATTTT. This codes for CASSLDLLHSNQPQHF.